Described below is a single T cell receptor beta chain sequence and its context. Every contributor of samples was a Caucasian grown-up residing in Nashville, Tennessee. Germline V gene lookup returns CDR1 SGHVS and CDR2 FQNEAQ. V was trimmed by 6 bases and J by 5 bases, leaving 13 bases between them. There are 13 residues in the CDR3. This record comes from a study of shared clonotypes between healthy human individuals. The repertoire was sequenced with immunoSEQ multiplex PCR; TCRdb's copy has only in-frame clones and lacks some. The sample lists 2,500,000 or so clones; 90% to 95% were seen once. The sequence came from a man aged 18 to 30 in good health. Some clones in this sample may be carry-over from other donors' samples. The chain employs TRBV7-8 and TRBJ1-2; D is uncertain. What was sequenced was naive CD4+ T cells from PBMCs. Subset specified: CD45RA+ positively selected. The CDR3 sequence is CASSPAEGYGYTF. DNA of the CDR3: TGTGCCAGCAGTCCCGCGGAGGGATATGGCTACACCTTC.